This TCR beta chain was sequenced during a study of cytomegalovirus exposure and HLA in healthy donors. About the study: Genotyping showed 81% of about 370 donors falling in the Caucasian-associated ancestry cluster. Study findings and constraints: In a later analysis, TCR beta V- and J-gene trimming showed a link to a missense DCLRE1C variant. Researchers catalogued approximately 170 TCR beta chains as cytomegalovirus-associated.

Remarks on this clone: Its antigen is as yet unknown.

The PCR had 60 Vbeta and 13 Jbeta primers. Using immunoSEQ multiplex PCR, the repertoire was profiled, and TCRdb retains in-frame clones only, with some absent. The repertoire has 90,000 to 100,000 clones, approximately 69% of them found once; the top ten carry 1.2%. The ends lost 1 base at V and 6 bases at J; junction bases unmatched: 4. The germline V gene encodes CDR1 MNHEY and CDR2 SMNVEV (reference sequence). The CDR3 spans 15 residues. The TCR was taken from a female donor in good health and CMV-seronegative. The sequencing sample was made of PBMCs. The chain links TRBV27 to TRBJ2-3; 10 positions match TRBD1. The chain's CDR3 is CASSLWDRGFDTQYF. The CDR3 DNA sequence: TGTGCCAGCAGTTTATGGGACAGGGGATTTGATACGCAGTATTTT.